The 5 T cell receptor beta chains presented below share a single source sample, sequenced in a study of control samples from healthy donors and cancer patients. Produced via immunoSEQ multiplex PCR; TCRdb's table is partial and in-frame only. The sample yields about 75,000 clones, about four fifths seen once. Sample: blood. The source of these receptors is a man aged 45-60 years in good health.

The V call is TRBV6-1, the J call TRBJ1-1, with TRBD1 as a possible D gene (5 bases). Germline loops: CDR1 MNHNS, CDR2 SASEGT. This CDR3 has 14 residues. V was pared by 2 bases and J by 5 bases, with 12 bases between. The CDR3 spells CASSELPRGTEAFF. The DNA of the CDR3 is TGTGCCAGCAGTGAACTCCCCCGGGGGACTGAAGCTTTCTTT.

This clone was counted between two and nine times. The gene calls are TRBV10-3 and TRBJ2-1; D tentatively reads TRBD1 or TRBD2 (5 bases each). Trimming stripped 5 bases from V and 15 bases from J, with 14 bases between. The CDR3 runs 11 residues. CDR1 is ENHRY and CDR2 is SYGVKD in the germline V gene. This CDR3 is CAISLTGGLFF. As DNA, the CDR3 is TGTGCCATCAGTCTAACAGGAGGACTGTTCTTC.

The chain carries TRBV7-9 and TRBJ1-2; 11 positions agree with TRBD1. This CDR3 spans 14 amino acids. CDR1 is SEHNR, CDR2 FQNEAQ, per germline (reference sequence). V was pared by 2 bases and J by 6 bases, with 2 bases of the junction left unmatched. The CDR3 is CASSLTDRGHGYTF. The CDR3 DNA reads as TGTGCCAGCAGCTTAACGGACAGGGGGCATGGCTACACCTTC.

The chain couples TRBV29-1 to TRBJ1-1, with D perhaps matching TRBD1 (5 bases). V lost 4 bases and J 7 bases, leaving 13 bases between the germline ends. The CDR3 runs 12 residues. Germline CDR1 and CDR2: SQVTM and ANQGSEA. The CDR3 spells CSVGDSPSEAFF. DNA of the CDR3: TGCAGCGTTGGTGACAGTCCAAGTGAAGCTTTCTTT.

V usage is TRBV2 and J usage is TRBJ2-2, with 8 bases lining up with TRBD1. V trimming: 5 bases; J trimming: 4 bases; junction bases outside the gene matches: 6. Germline CDR1 is SNHLY and CDR2 is FYNNEI. CDR3 length equals 15 residues. The CDR3 nucleotides are TGTGCCAGCAGTTACCAGGGGGCTTTCACCGGGGAGCTGTTTTTT. Translation: CASSYQGAFTGELFF.